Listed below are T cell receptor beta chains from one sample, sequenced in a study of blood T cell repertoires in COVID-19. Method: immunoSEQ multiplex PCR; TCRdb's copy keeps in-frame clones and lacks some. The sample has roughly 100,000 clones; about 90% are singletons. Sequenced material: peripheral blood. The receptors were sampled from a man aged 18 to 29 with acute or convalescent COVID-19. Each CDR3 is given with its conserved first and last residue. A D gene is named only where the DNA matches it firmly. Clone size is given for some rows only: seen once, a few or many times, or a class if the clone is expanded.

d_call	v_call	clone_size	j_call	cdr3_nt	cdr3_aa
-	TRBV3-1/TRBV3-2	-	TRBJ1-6	TGTGCCAGCAGCCAAGGAGGGCCGAATTCACCCCTCCACTTT	CASSQGGPNSPLHF
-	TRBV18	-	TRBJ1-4	TGTGCCAGCTCACCAACTCCCGGGAGTAAGAATGAAAAACTGTTTTTT	CASSPTPGSKNEKLFF
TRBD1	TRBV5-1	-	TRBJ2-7	TGCGCCAGCAGCTTGGGACAGGGAAGGGAGCAGTACTTC	CASSLGQGREQYF
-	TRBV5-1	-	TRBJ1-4	TGCGCCAGCAGCGATCCCCAGGGATACAGTGAAAAACTGTTTTTT	CASSDPQGYSEKLFF
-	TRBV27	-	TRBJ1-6	TGTGCCAGCACCTCTTCTCTTAATTCACCCCTCCACTTT	CASTSSLNSPLHF
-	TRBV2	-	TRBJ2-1	TGTGCCAGCAGTTCCCGCAAGGGGGATGAGCAGTTCTTC	CASSSRKGDEQFF
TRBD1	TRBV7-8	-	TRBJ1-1	TGTGCCAGCAGCCAGAGGACAGGGACCAACACTGAAGCTTTCTTT	CASSQRTGTNTEAFF
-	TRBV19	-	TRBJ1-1	TGTGCCAGTAGTGTGACAAGGAATGAAGCTTTCTTT	CASSVTRNEAFF
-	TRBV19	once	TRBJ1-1	TGTGCCAGTAGTCTGCGCCCAGGCCGTGAAGCTTTCTTT	CASSLRPGREAFF
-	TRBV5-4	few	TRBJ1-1	TGTGCCAGCAGCTTCGGGGGTTCCATGAACACTGAAGCTTTCTTT	CASSFGGSMNTEAFF
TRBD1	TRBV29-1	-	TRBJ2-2	TGCAGCGTACTGGACAGGGGTAACACCGGGGAGCTGTTTTTT	CSVLDRGNTGELFF
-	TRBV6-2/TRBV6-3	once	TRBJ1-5	TGTGCCAGCAGCCGCTCTGGCCCTCAGCCCCAGCATTTT	CASSRSGPQPQHF
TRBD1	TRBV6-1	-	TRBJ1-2	TGTGCCAGCAGTGACACTACAGGGGAAGTTGGCTACACCTTC	CASSDTTGEVGYTF
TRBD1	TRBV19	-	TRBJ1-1	TGTGCCAGTAGTTTCGGACAGGGGAGAAAGGACACTGAAGCTTTCTTT	CASSFGQGRKDTEAFF
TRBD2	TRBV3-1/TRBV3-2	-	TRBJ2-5	TGTGCCAGCAGCCGACATAGCGGGGGGGCTGGCGGGACCCAGTACTTC	CASSRHSGGAGGTQYF
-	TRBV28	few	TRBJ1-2	TGTGCCAGCACGGTCACCACACTGGCGGGGGGCTACACCTTC	CASTVTTLAGGYTF
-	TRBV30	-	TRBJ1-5	TGTGCCTGGAGTGTACACGGGGGAAATCAGCCCCAGCATTTT	CAWSVHGGNQPQHF
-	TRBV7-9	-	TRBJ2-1	TGTGCCAGCAGCCCTCCTGCCACAGGGTGGGGAACCAATGAGCAGTTCTTC	CASSPPATGWGTNEQFF
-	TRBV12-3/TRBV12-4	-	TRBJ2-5	TGTGCCAGCAGTTTAGACTCCCAAGAGACCCAGTACTTC	CASSLDSQETQYF
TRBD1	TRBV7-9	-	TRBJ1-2	TGTGCCAGCAGCCCAAAGGCAGGGGGCTATGGCTACACCTTC	CASSPKAGGYGYTF
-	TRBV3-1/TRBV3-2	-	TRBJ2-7	TGTGCCAGCAGCCAACCCAACCGAGCGGGTGGCTACGAGCAGTACTTC	CASSQPNRAGGYEQYF
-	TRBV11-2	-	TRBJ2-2	TGTGCCAGCAGCTTGCTACCGAACACCGGGGAGCTGTTTTTT	CASSLLPNTGELFF
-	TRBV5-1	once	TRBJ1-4	TGCGCCAGCAGCTTGGGCTCGGGTGCAACTAATGAAAAACTGTTTTTT	CASSLGSGATNEKLFF
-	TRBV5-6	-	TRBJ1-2	TGTGCCAGCAGCTGGTATACAGGGAATGAAATAGCTGATGGCTACACCTTC	CASSWYTGNEIADGYTF
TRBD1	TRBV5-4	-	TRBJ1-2	TGTGCCAGCAGCTTGGGAGACAGGGGTGGCTACACCTTC	CASSLGDRGGYTF
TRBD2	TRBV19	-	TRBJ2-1	TGTGCCAGTAGTATTCGGCGGGAGGGCAATGAGCAGTTCTTC	CASSIRREGNEQFF
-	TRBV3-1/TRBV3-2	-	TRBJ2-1	TGTGCCAGCAGCCAATGGGGGGAGAGGGATGAGCAGTTCTTC	CASSQWGERDEQFF
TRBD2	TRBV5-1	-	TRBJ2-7	TGCGCCAGCAGCCCCAGACTAGCGGGAGTCTACGAGCAGTACTTC	CASSPRLAGVYEQYF
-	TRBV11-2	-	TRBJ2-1	TGTGCCAGCAGCTTAGATGGAAGCGGGCTATACAATGAGCAGTTCTTC	CASSLDGSGLYNEQFF
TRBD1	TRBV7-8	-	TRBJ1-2	TGTGCCAGCAGCGACGGGACAGTCTATGGCTACACCTTC	CASSDGTVYGYTF
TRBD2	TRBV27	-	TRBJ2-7	TGTGCCAGCAGTTTCCTAAGACCGGACCCCCGGACTAGCGCGTTGTCCTACGAGCAGTACTTC	CASSFLRPDPRTSALSYEQYF
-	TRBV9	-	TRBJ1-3	TGTGCCAGCAGCGTAGAACAGGTCTTGAGCACCATATATTTT	CASSVEQVLSTIYF
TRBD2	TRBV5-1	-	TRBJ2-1	TGCGCCAGCAGCTTGGAGGGACTAGCGAACAATGAGCAGTTCTTC	CASSLEGLANNEQFF
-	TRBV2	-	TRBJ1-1	TGTGCCAGCAGTATCCAGGGTGGCACTGAAGCTTTCTTT	CASSIQGGTEAFF
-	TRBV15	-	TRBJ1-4	TGTGCCACCACCGATATAGGGGTCAGAATTGAAAAACTGTTTTTT	CATTDIGVRIEKLFF
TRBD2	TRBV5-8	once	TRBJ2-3	TGTGCCAGCAGCTTGGAAGGGACTAGCGGGGGATACACAGATACGCAGTATTTT	CASSLEGTSGGYTDTQYF
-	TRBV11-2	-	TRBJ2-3	TGTGCCAGCAGCACAGGAGATACGCAGTATTTT	CASSTGDTQYF
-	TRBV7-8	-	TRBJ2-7	TGTGCCAGCAGCTTAAGGACACCGACCTACGAGCAGTACTTC	CASSLRTPTYEQYF
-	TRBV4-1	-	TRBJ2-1	TGCGCCAGCAGCCAAGAAGAGGTTTCAATCAATGAGCAGTTCTTC	CASSQEEVSINEQFF
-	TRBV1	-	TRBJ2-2	TGCACCAGCAGCCAAGATCTGGCGGGACCCCTTAACACCGGGGAGCTGTTTTTT	CTSSQDLAGPLNTGELFF
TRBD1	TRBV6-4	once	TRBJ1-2	TGTGCCAGCAGTTCCGGGACAGGGGGTTATGGCTACACCTTC	CASSSGTGGYGYTF
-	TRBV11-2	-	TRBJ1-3	TGTGCCAGCAGCTTAGATGTCTTTAACAGCAAGGCTGGAAACACCATATATTTT	CASSLDVFNSKAGNTIYF
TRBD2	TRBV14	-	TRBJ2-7	TGTGCCAGCAGCCTGGGGGGGGGATACTACGAGCAGTACTTC	CASSLGGGYYEQYF
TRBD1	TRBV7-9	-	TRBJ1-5	TGTGCCAGCAGCCGGGACAGGAATCAGCCCCAGCATTTT	CASSRDRNQPQHF
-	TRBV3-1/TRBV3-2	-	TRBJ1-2	TGTGCCAGCAGCCAAGTCGCGGTTGAAGGTCCCTATGGCTACACCTTC	CASSQVAVEGPYGYTF
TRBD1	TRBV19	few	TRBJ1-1	TGTGCCAGTAGAGGGGGACAGGGGACGAACACTGAAGCTTTCTTT	CASRGGQGTNTEAFF
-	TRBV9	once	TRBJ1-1	TGTGCCAGCAGCGTAGGTCAGGGAAGCGACACTGAAGCTTTCTTT	CASSVGQGSDTEAFF
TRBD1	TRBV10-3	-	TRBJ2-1	TGTGCCATCATGTCTCACGGGACAGGGGGCTTGAATGAGCAGTTCTTC	CAIMSHGTGGLNEQFF
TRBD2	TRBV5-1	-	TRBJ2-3	TGCGCCAGCAGCCCGGGACTAGCGGGCACAGATACGCAGTATTTT	CASSPGLAGTDTQYF
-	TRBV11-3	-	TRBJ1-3	TGTGCCAGCAGCTTGGGCTATGGGGCGAGCTCTGGAAACACCATATATTTT	CASSLGYGASSGNTIYF
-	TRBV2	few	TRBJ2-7	TGTGCCAGCAGTCAAGGGTCACCTAGCGTCGAGCAGTACTTC	CASSQGSPSVEQYF
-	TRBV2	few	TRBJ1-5	TGTGCCAGTAACAGCGGAACCGGACGTGGTCAGCCCCAGCATTTT	CASNSGTGRGQPQHF
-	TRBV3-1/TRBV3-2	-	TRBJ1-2	TGTGCCAGCAGCCAAGGTCTAGGGGGAGTATATGGCTACACCTTC	CASSQGLGGVYGYTF
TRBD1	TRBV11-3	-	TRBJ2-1	TGTGCCAGCAGCTCGATTGCCCCGGGACAGGGGAATGAGCAGTTCTTC	CASSSIAPGQGNEQFF
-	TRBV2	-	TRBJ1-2	TGTGCCAGCAGTGAACGGGGAAACTATGGCTACACCTTC	CASSERGNYGYTF